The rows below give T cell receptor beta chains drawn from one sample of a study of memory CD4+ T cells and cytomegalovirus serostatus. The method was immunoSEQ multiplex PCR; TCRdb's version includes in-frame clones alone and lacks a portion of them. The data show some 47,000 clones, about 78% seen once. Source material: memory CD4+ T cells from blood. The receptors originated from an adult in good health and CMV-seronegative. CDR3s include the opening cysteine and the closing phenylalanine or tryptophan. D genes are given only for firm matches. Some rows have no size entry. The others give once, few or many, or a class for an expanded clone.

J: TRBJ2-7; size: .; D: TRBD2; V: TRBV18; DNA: TGTGCCAGCTCACGGGTATTACCGGGACTAGCGGAGAACGAGCAGTACTTC; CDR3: CASSRVLPGLAENEQYF
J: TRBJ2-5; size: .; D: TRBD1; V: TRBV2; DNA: TGTGCCAGCAGTCAACAGGGGGGAGAGACCCAGTACTTC; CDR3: CASSQQGGETQYF
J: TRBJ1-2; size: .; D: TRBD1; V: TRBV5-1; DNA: TGCGCCAGCAGCTTCGGACAGGGCTCTGACTATGGCTACACCTTC; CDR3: CASSFGQGSDYGYTF
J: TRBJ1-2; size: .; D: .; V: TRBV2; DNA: TGTGCCAGCAGTGGTCCTCCGCAGGTTAGCGAAGGCTACACCTTC; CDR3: CASSGPPQVSEGYTF
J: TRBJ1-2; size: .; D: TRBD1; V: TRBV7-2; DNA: TGTGCCAGCAGCCCGGGACAGGGATTCTATGGCTACACCTTC; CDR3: CASSPGQGFYGYTF
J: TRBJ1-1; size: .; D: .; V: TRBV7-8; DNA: TGTGCCAGCAGCTTAACCCAGCTGAACACTGAAGCTTTCTTT; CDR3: CASSLTQLNTEAFF
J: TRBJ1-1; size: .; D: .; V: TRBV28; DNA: TGTGCCAGCAGTTTTGGGACGGTTAACACTGAAGCTTTCTTT; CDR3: CASSFGTVNTEAFF
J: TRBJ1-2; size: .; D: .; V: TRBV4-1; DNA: TGCGCCAACACTAACCGGGGGGATTTGCGCTATGGCTACACCTTC; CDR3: CANTNRGDLRYGYTF
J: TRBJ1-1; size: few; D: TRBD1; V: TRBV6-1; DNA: TGTGCCAGCATGAAGGGGGCGAGCACTGAAGCTTTCTTT; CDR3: CASMKGASTEAFF
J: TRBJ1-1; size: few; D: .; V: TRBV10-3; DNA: TGTGCCATCAGTGAGTCCTCACTAAATGAATACGGGAACACTGAAGCTTTCTTT; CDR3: CAISESSLNEYGNTEAFF
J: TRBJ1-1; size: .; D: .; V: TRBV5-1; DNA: TGCGCCAGCAGCTTGGCCAGACGAAACACTGAAGCTTTCTTT; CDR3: CASSLARRNTEAFF
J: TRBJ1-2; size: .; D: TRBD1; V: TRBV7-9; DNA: TGTGCCAGCAGCTCAGGACAGGGATTAAACTATGGCTACACCTTC; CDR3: CASSSGQGLNYGYTF
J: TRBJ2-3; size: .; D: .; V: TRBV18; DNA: TGTGCCAGCTCACCCGGACATCGCACAGATACGCAGTATTTT; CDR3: CASSPGHRTDTQYF
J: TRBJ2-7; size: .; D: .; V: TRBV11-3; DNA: TGTGCCAGCAGCTTCCGGACGGGCTACGAGCAGTACTTC; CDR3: CASSFRTGYEQYF
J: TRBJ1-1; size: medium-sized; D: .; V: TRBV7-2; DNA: TGTGCCAGCAGCTCCTTTCTGGGGCCAAACACTGAAGCTTTCTTT; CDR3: CASSSFLGPNTEAFF
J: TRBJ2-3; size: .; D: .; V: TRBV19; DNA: TGTGCCAGTAGTATTAGGTGGAGCACAGATACGCAGTATTTT; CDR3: CASSIRWSTDTQYF
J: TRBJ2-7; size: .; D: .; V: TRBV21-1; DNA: TGTGCCAGCAGCAAACACAATTTCCGGGACGGCTACGAGCAGTACTTC; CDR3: CASSKHNFRDGYEQYF
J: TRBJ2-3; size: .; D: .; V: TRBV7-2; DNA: TGTGCCAGCAGTCCGTTGGATACGCAGTATTTT; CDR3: CASSPLDTQYF
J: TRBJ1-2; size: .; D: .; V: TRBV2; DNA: TGTGCCAGCAGTGAAATCGACTATGGCTACACCTTC; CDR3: CASSEIDYGYTF
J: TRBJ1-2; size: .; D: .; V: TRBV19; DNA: TGTGCCAGTAGTCCTCTTACGGGGGACGGGGGAAACTATGGCTACACCTTC; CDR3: CASSPLTGDGGNYGYTF
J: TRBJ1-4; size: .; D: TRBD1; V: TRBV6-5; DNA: TGTGCCAGCAGGACTGGGACAGGGAAGAATGGAAAACTGTTTTTT; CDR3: CASRTGTGKNGKLFF
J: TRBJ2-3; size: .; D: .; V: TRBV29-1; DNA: TGCAGCGTTGACCAGGGCACAGATACGCAGTATTTT; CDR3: CSVDQGTDTQYF
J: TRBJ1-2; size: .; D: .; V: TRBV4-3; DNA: TGCGCCAGCAGCCAAGATTGGGGGCAGGGCGGGCGGTATGGCTACACCTTC; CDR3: CASSQDWGQGGRYGYTF
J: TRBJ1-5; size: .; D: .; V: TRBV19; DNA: TGTGCCAGCCGGGAGGGAGGGATTAGGTATCAGCCCCAGCATTTT; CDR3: CASREGGIRYQPQHF
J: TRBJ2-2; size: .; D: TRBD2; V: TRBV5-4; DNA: TGTGCCAGCAGCCCGGTCGCGGGGGCGAACACCGGGGAGCTGTTTTTT; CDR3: CASSPVAGANTGELFF
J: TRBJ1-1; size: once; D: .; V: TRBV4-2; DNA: TGTGCCAGCAGCCAAGAGCCCGTGGGGGCGCGGGACACTGAAGCTTTCTTT; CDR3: CASSQEPVGARDTEAFF
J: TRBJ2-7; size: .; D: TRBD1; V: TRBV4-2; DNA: TGTGCCAGCAGCTCGGACAGGGCCTACGAGCAGTACTTC; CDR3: CASSSDRAYEQYF
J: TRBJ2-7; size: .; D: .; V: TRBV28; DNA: TGTGCCAGCAGTTTAGGGCAGGGCGACGAGCAGTACTTC; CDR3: CASSLGQGDEQYF
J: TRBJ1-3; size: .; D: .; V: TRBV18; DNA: TGTGCCAGCTCACCTACCCTCTCTGGAAACACCATATATTTT; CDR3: CASSPTLSGNTIYF
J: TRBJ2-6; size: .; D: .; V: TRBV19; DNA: TGTGCCAGTAGTATAGCAGGCTCTGGGGCCAACGTCCTGACTTTC; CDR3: CASSIAGSGANVLTF
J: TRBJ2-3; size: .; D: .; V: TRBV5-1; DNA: TGCGCCAGCAGCCTTGGATCCCCTGAGGATACGCAGTATTTT; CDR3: CASSLGSPEDTQYF
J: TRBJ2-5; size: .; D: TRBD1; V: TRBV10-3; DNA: TGTGCCATCAGTGAGTCCGGACAGGGGGCCCAAGAGACCCAGTACTTC; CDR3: CAISESGQGAQETQYF